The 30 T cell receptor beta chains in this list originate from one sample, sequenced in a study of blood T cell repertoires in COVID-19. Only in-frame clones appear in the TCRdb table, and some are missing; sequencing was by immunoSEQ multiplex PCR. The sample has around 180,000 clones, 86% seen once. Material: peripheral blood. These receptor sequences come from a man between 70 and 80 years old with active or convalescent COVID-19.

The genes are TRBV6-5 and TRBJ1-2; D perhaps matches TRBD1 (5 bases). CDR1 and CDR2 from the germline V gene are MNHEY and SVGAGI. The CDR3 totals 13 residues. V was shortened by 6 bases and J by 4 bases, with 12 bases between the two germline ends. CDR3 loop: CASSMAGGYGYTF. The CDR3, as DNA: TGTGCCAGCAGCATGGCCGGGGGCTATGGCTACACCTTC.

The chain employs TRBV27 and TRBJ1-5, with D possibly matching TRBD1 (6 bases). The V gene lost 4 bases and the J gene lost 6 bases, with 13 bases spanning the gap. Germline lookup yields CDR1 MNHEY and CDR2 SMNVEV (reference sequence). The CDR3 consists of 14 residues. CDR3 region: CASSSTTGSQPQHF. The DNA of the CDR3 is TGTGCCAGCAGTTCGACGACAGGATCTCAGCCCCAGCATTTT.

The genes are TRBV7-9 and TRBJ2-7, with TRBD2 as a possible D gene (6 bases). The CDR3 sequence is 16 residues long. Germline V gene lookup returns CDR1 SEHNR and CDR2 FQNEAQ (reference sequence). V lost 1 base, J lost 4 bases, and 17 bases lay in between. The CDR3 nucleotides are TGTGCCAGCAGCTTAGTGGCCGGGAGACAGAGGTACGAGCAGTACTTC. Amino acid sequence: CASSLVAGRQRYEQYF.

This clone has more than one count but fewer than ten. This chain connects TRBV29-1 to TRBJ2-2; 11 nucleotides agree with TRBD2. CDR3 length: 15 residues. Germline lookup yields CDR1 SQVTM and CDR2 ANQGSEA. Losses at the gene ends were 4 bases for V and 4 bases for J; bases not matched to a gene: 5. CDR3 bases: TGCAGCGTTGTTAAGGGACTAGCGGTCACCGGGGAGCTGTTTTTT. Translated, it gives CSVVKGLAVTGELFF.

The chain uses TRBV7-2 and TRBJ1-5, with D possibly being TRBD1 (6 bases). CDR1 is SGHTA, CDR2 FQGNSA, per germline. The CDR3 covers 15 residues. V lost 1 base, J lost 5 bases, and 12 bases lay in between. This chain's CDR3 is CASSLGARGHQPQHF. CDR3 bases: TGTGCCAGCAGCTTAGGGGCCAGGGGTCATCAGCCCCAGCATTTT.

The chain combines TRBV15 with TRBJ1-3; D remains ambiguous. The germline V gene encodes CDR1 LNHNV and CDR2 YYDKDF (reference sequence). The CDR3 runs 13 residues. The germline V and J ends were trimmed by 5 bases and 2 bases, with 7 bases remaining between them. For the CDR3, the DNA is TGTGCCACCAGCGGCGGCGCTGGAAACACCATATATTTT. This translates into CATSGGAGNTIYF.

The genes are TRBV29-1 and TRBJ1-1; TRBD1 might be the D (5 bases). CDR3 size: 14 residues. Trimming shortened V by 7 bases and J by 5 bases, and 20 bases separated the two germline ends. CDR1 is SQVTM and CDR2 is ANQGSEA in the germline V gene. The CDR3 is CSGLFPGRETEAFF. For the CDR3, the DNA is TGCAGCGGGCTCTTCCCAGGGCGGGAAACTGAAGCTTTCTTT.

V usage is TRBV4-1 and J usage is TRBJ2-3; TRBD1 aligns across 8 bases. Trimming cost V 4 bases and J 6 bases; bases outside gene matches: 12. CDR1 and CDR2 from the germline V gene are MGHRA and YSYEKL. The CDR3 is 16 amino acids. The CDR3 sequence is CASSPAGTGELDTQYF. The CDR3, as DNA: TGCGCCAGCAGCCCCGCGGGGACAGGCGAGCTGGATACGCAGTATTTT.

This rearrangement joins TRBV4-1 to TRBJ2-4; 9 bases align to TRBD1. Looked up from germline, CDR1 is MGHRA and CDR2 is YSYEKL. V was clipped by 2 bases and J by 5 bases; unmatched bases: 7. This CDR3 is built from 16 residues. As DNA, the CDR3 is TGCGCCAGCAGCCAACGACAGGGGGTGAGCCAAAACATTCAGTACTTC. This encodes CASSQRQGVSQNIQYF.

CDR3 residues: CASSLVAMADTQYF. The CDR3 DNA follows: TGTGCCAGCAGCTTAGTAGCTATGGCAGATACGCAGTATTTT. The rearrangement links TRBV7-2 to TRBJ2-3; D unresolved. CDR1 and CDR2 (germline): SGHTA, FQGNSA. CDR3 length: 14 residues. V was clipped by 1 base and J by 4 bases, with 9 bases between them.

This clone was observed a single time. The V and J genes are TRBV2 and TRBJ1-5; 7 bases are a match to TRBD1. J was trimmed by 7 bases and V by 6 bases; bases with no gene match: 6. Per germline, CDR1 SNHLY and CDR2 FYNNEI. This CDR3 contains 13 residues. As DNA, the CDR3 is TGTGCCAGCAGAGAGGACAGGCGACAGCCCCAGCATTTT. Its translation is CASREDRRQPQHF.

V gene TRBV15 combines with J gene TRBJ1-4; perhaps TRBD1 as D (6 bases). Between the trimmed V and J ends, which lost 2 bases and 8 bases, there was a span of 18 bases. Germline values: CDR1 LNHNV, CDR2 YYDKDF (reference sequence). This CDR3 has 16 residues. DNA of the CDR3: TGTGCCACCAGCAGATCCTTGACAGGCCCAGGGGAAAAACTGTTTTTT. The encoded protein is CATSRSLTGPGEKLFF.

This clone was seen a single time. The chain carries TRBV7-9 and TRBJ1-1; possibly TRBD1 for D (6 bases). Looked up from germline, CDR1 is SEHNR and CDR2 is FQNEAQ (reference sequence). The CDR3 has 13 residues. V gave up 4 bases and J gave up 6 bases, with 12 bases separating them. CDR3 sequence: CASSYGGRAEAFF. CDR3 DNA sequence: TGTGCCAGCAGCTACGGGGGGCGGGCTGAAGCTTTCTTT.

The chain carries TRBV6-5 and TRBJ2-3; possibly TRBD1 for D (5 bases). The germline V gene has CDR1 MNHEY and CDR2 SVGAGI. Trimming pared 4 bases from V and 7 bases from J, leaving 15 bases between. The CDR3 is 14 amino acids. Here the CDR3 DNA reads TGTGCCAGCAGTTCCCGAGATAGGGGTAATACGCAGTATTTT. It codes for CASSSRDRGNTQYF.

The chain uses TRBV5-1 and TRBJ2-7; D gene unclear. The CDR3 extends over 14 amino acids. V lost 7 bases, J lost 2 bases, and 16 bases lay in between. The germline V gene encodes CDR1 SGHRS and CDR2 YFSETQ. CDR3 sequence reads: CASAPGRPTYEQYF. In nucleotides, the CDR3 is TGCGCCAGCGCCCCAGGCCGGCCCACCTACGAGCAGTACTTC.

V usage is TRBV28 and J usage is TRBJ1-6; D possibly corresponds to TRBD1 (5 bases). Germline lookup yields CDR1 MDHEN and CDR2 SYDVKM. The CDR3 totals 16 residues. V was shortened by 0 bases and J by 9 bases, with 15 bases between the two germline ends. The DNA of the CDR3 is TGTGCCAGCAGTTTATGGGGGCCAGGTCGGAGTTCACCCCTCCACTTT. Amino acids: CASSLWGPGRSSPLHF.

CDR3 DNA: TGTGCCAGTAGTATGGGCCCCCGCGACAACTCTAACTATGGCTACACCTTC. It translates to CASSMGPRDNSNYGYTF. The chain joins TRBV19 to TRBJ1-2; no definite D call. Germline-derived CDR1 and CDR2 are LNHDA and SQIVND (reference sequence). The V end lost 3 bases, the J end lost 0 bases, and 17 bases lay between the germline ends. The CDR3 sequence is 17 residues long. Full variable domain (missing parts from reference TRBV19 and TRBJ1-2): DGGITQSPKYLFRKEGQNVTLSCEQNLNHDAMYWYRQDPGQGLRLIYYSQIVNDFQKGDIAEGYSVSREKKESFPLTVTSAQKNPTAFYLCASSMGPRDNSNYGYTFGSGTRLTVV.

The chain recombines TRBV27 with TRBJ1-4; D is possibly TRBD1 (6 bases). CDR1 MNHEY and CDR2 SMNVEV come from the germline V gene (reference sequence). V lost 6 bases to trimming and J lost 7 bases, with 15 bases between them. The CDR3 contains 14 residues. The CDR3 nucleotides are TGTGCCAGCAGCCCAGGGGCATGGAGTGAAAAACTGTTTTTT. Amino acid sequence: CASSPGAWSEKLFF.

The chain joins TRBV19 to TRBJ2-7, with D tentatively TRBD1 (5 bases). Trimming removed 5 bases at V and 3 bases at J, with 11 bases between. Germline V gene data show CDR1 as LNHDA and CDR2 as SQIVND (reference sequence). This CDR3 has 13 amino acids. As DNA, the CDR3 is TGTGCCAGTAGTGGGGCTACGAGCTACGAGCAGTACTTC. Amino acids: CASSGATSYEQYF. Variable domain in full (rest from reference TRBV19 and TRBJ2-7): DGGITQSPKYLFRKEGQNVTLSCEQNLNHDAMYWYRQDPGQGLRLIYYSQIVNDFQKGDIAEGYSVSREKKESFPLTVTSAQKNPTAFYLCASSGATSYEQYFGPGTRLTVT.

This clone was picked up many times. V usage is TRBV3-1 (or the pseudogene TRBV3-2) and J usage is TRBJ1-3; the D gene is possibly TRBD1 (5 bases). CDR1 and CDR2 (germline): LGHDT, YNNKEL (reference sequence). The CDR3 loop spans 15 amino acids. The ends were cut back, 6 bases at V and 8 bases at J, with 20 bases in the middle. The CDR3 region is CASRRDGGDVDTIYF. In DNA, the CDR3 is TGTGCCAGCAGACGAGACGGAGGGGACGTTGACACCATATATTTT.

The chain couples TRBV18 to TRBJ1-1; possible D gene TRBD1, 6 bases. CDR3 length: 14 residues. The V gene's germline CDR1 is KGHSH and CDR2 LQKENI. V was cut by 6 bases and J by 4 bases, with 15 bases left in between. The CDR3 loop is CASSLAGAGTEAFF. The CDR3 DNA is TGTGCCAGCTCCCTCGCAGGGGCGGGCACTGAAGCTTTCTTT.

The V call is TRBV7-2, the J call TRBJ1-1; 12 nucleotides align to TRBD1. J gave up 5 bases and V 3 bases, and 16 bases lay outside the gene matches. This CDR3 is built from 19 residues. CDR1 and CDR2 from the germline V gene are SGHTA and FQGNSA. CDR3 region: CASSFFFGGTGGAGTEAFF. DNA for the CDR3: TGTGCCAGCAGCTTTTTTTTCGGAGGGACAGGGGGCGCCGGAACTGAAGCTTTCTTT.

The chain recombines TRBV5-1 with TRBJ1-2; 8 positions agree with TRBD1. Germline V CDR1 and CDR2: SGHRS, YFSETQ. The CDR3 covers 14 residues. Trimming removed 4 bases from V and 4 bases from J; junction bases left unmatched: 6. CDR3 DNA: TGCGCCAGCAGCCGGGACAGGCAGTTCTATGGCTACACCTTC. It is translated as CASSRDRQFYGYTF.

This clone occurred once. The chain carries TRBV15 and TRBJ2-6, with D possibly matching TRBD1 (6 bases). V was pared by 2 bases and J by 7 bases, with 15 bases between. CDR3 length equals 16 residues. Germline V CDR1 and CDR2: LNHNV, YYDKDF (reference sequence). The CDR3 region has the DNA TGTGCCACCAGCAGATTCATCGACAGGAGCGCCAACGTCCTGACTTTC. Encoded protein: CATSRFIDRSANVLTF.

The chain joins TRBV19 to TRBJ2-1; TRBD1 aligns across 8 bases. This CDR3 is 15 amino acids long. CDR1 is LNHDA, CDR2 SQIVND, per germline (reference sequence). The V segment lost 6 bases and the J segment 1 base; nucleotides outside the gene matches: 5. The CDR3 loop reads CASRTTGESYNEQFF. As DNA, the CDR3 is TGTGCCAGTAGAACGACAGGGGAGTCCTACAATGAGCAGTTCTTC.

CDR3 sequence (DNA): TGTGCCAGTAGTAGAGCCGCTGGACAGGCGAACACTGAAGCTTTCTTT. Translating gives CASSRAAGQANTEAFF. The chain uses TRBV19 and TRBJ1-1; 7 bases map to TRBD1. The V segment lost 4 bases and the J segment 1 base; nucleotides outside the gene matches: 9. Germline assignment: CDR1 LNHDA and CDR2 SQIVND (reference sequence). CDR3 length equals 16 residues.

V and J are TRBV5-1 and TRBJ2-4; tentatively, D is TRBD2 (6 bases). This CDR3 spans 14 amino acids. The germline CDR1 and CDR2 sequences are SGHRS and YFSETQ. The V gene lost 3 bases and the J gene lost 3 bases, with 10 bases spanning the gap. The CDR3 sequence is CASSSQEGKNIQYF. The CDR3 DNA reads TGCGCCAGCAGCTCCCAGGAGGGCAAAAACATTCAGTACTTC.

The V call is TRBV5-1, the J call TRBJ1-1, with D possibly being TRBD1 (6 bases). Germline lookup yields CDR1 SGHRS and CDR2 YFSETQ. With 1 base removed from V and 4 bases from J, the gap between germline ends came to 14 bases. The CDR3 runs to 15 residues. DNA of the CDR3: TGCGCCAGCAGCTTGCGTTCGGGGGGCCGCACTGAAGCTTTCTTT. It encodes CASSLRSGGRTEAFF. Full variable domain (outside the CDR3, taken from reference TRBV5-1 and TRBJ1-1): KAGVTQTPRYLIKTRGQQVTLSCSPISGHRSVSWYQQTPGQGLQFLFEYFSETQRNKGNFPGRFSGRQFSNSRSEMNVSTLELGDSALYLCASSLRSGGRTEAFFGQGTRLTVV.

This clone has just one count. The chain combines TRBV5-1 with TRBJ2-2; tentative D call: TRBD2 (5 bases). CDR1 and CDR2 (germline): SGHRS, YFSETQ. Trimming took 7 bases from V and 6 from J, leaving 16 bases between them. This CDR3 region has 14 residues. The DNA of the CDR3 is TGCGCCAGCGTCCTCACAGCCGGGGCCGGGGAGCTGTTTTTT. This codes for CASVLTAGAGELFF.

For the CDR3, the DNA is TGTGCCAGCTCACCTGAGAGCGGGACACCCTTCAATGAGCAGTTCTTC. This encodes CASSPESGTPFNEQFF. The chain recombines TRBV18 with TRBJ2-1, with D perhaps matching TRBD2 (7 bases). Deletions cut 3 bases from V and 6 bases from J, with 18 bases between. Germline loops: CDR1 KGHSH, CDR2 LQKENI. The CDR3 runs 16 residues.